This T cell receptor beta chain was obtained from a study of beta chain features in type 1 diabetes. Overall study context: The study found patients and healthy donors alike in age, gender and cell yields.

Staining for CD45RO/CCR7/CD25/CD127/CD95/CD27 allowed sorting of CD4+ naive, central memory, regulatory and stem cell-like memory cells. Turning to this clone: Its target is unknown.

What was sequenced were expressed TCRB transcripts, since all of the isolated RNA had been reverse transcribed. Assay used: immunoSEQ multiplex PCR; TCRdb lists only in-frame clones, some missing. This sample carries about 340,000 clones, approximately 15% of them seen once, and the ten largest clones take nearly 0.015%. Study-level results: There was a moderate but significant shortening of TCRB CDR3s in all four CD4+ subsets of Type 1 diabetes patients. Overrepresentation of cells with high TCR expression could result from cDNA sequencing. Type 1 diabetes patients had fewer VDJ junction insertions and more deletions.

With 5 bases removed from V and 6 bases from J, the gap between germline ends came to 12 bases. Germline lookup yields CDR1 SGDLS and CDR2 YYNGEE. There are 13 residues in the CDR3. V usage is TRBV9 and J usage is TRBJ2-1; no clear D. The sequenced sample consisted of naive CD4+ T cells from blood. This TCR derives from a woman aged 18-29 years with type 1 diabetes. CDR3 coding DNA: TGTGCCAGCAGTGCCAGTAGCCGCAATGAGCAGTTCTTC. Amino acid sequence: CASSASSRNEQFF. The full variable domain, rest sourced from reference TRBV9 and TRBJ2-1, is DSGVTQTPKHLITATGQRVTLRCSPRSGDLSVYWYQQSLDQGLQFLIQYYNGEERAKGNILERFSAQQFPDLHSELNLSSLELGDSALYFCASSASSRNEQFFGPGTRLTVL.